This is a list of T cell receptor beta chains from one sample in a study of blood T cell repertoires in COVID-19. The protocol was immunoSEQ multiplex PCR, while the TCRdb copy is restricted to in-frame clones and leaves out a portion. The sample includes 120,000 or so clones, under 80% of them seen just once. Sequenced sample: peripheral blood. These TCRs come from a man between 65 and 85 years old with acute or convalescent COVID-19. The CDR3 runs from the conserved cysteine through the conserved F or W. A D gene is named only where the DNA matches it firmly. Rows give clone size only sometimes, using once, few, many, or a class for an expanded clone.

clone size	V gene	J gene	D gene	CDR3 protein	CDR3 DNA
NA	TRBV29-1	TRBJ2-5	TRBD1	CSARGQGKTQYF	TGCAGCGCTAGAGGACAGGGAAAGACCCAGTACTTC
NA	TRBV5-6	TRBJ1-3	TRBD1	CASSWDSSSGNTIYF	TGTGCCAGCAGCTGGGACAGTAGCTCTGGAAACACCATATATTTT
NA	TRBV3-1/TRBV3-2	TRBJ1-3	NA	CASSPSGGYGNTIYF	TGTGCCAGCAGCCCTTCCGGGGGGTATGGAAACACCATATATTTT
NA	TRBV19	TRBJ1-1	NA	CASSPQVIYTEAFF	TGTGCCAGTAGTCCGCAGGTAATTTACACTGAAGCTTTCTTT
NA	TRBV3-1/TRBV3-2	TRBJ2-2	TRBD2	CASKYLGGANTGELFF	TGTGCCAGCAAGTACCTCGGGGGGGCGAACACCGGGGAGCTGTTTTTT
NA	TRBV9	TRBJ2-7	TRBD1	CASSVSGQEKQYF	TGTGCCAGCAGCGTATCTGGACAGGAAAAGCAGTACTTC
NA	TRBV27	TRBJ1-5	TRBD1	CASRGQGTGQPQHF	TGTGCCAGCAGGGGACAGGGAACGGGACAGCCCCAGCATTTT
few	TRBV6-2/TRBV6-3	TRBJ2-7	NA	CASSYEVGGPGRYEQYF	TGTGCCAGCAGTTACGAGGTCGGGGGGCCCGGGAGGTACGAGCAGTACTTC
NA	TRBV5-1	TRBJ2-1	TRBD2	CASSPFSGGALNEQFF	TGCGCCAGCAGCCCTTTTAGCGGGGGGGCTTTAAATGAGCAGTTCTTC
NA	TRBV10-3	TRBJ2-3	NA	CAIRAGGVDTQYF	TGTGCCATCAGAGCTGGGGGCGTAGATACGCAGTATTTT
NA	TRBV5-1	TRBJ1-2	NA	CASSLDRGSVGGYTF	TGCGCCAGCAGCTTGGATCGGGGGTCGGTAGGTGGCTACACCTTC
NA	TRBV4-1	TRBJ2-3	TRBD2	CASSLYAGGPADTQYF	TGCGCCAGCAGCCTTTACGCGGGGGGGCCGGCAGATACGCAGTATTTT
NA	TRBV5-4	TRBJ2-1	NA	CASSLDGGRMGNEQFF	TGTGCCAGCAGCTTGGATGGAGGGCGGATGGGCAATGAGCAGTTCTTC
NA	TRBV4-1	TRBJ1-2	NA	CASSQDQGNNYGYTF	TGCGCCAGCAGCCAAGACCAGGGTAACAACTATGGCTACACCTTC
NA	TRBV6-2/TRBV6-3	TRBJ2-5	TRBD2	CASSTPPGRGRETQYF	TGTGCCAGCAGTACCCCGCCGGGGAGGGGCAGAGAGACCCAGTACTTC
NA	TRBV6-4	TRBJ1-1	TRBD1	CASRKGQGAGTEAFF	TGTGCCAGCAGAAAAGGACAGGGAGCGGGCACTGAAGCTTTCTTT
NA	TRBV5-4	TRBJ2-5	NA	CASRPGLQSGETQYF	TGTGCCAGCAGACCGGGACTCCAGTCAGGGGAGACCCAGTACTTC
NA	TRBV10-3	TRBJ2-3	TRBD2	CAISGPIRGGRGDTQYF	TGTGCCATCAGTGGCCCAATTCGGGGGGGCCGTGGAGATACGCAGTATTTT
NA	TRBV5-4	TRBJ1-1	TRBD1	CASSLFAGGITEAFF	TGTGCCAGCAGCTTGTTTGCAGGGGGGATAACTGAAGCTTTCTTT
NA	TRBV18	TRBJ1-4	TRBD1	CASSAAGGYEKLFF	TGTGCCAGCTCCGCAGCAGGGGGATATGAAAAACTGTTTTTT
NA	TRBV30	TRBJ1-5	TRBD1	CAWRKSDRGHQPQHF	TGTGCCTGGAGAAAATCGGACAGGGGACATCAGCCCCAGCATTTT